Listed here are 10 T cell receptor beta chains from one sample, sequenced in a study of follicular helper T cells after annual influenza vaccination. Indicated time point: 2015-2016 season, pre-vaccination. The repertoire was sequenced with immunoSEQ multiplex PCR; TCRdb's copy has only in-frame clones and lacks some. The profile shows some 9,000 clones, about 90% of them singletons. The sample was CXCR5+ CD38- circulating T follicular helper cells from blood, taken on the day of influenza vaccination. Indicated subset: circulating Tfh, non-naive CD4+CXCR5+PD-1+ (ICOS+CD38+ or ICOS-CD38-). The receptors stem from an adult who received the influenza vaccine.

The J gene is TRBJ1-1, the V gene TRBV7-9, with TRBD1 as a possible D gene (5 bases). Trimming left V 2 bases short and J 1 base short, with 8 bases between. This CDR3 is built from 14 residues. The V gene's germline CDR1 is SEHNR and CDR2 FQNEAQ (reference sequence). In DNA form, the CDR3 reads TGTGCCAGCAGCTTAAGTGGGGCGAACACTGAAGCTTTCTTT. It yields the protein CASSLSGANTEAFF.

The gene calls are TRBV18 and TRBJ1-6; D might be TRBD1 (6 bases). The CDR3 is 14 amino acids. The V gene's germline CDR1 is KGHSH and CDR2 LQKENI. V was shortened by 2 bases and J by 8 bases, with 10 bases between the two germline ends. CDR3 nucleotides: TGTGCCAGCTCACCAGGACAGACGGATTCACCCCTCCACTTT. Its protein is CASSPGQTDSPLHF.

V and J are TRBV4-1 and TRBJ1-2; 10 nucleotides align to TRBD1. Trimming cost V 4 bases and J 4 bases; bases outside gene matches: 9. The germline V gene has CDR1 MGHRA and CDR2 YSYEKL. CDR3 size: 16 residues. The CDR3 DNA reads TGCGCCAGCAGCCGCTCCGGGACAGGGGTCTTCTATGGCTACACCTTC. Its translation: CASSRSGTGVFYGYTF.

This rearrangement joins TRBV27 to TRBJ1-6, with D possibly TRBD1 on 6 matching bases. The CDR3 sequence is 15 residues long. Germline V lookup: CDR1 MNHEY, CDR2 SMNVEV (reference sequence). The V and J ends lost 6 bases and 10 bases respectively, with 19 bases between them. The CDR3 nucleotides are TGTGCCAGCAGGGGATGGACAGAAAGAAACTCACCCCTCCACTTT. The encoded protein is CASRGWTERNSPLHF.

The rearrangement uses TRBV7-3 and TRBJ2-7, with D maybe TRBD2 (6 bases). The germline gives CDR1 SGHTA, CDR2 FQGTGA. The CDR3 covers 15 residues. Deletions cut 4 bases from V and 7 bases from J, with 20 bases between. The CDR3 DNA sequence: TGTGCCAGCAGCTCACAATTGGGGACTGGGGATGAGCAGTACTTC. It translates to CASSSQLGTGDEQYF. Filled out from reference TRBV7-3 and TRBJ2-7, the complete variable domain reads GAGVSQTPSNKVTEKGKYVELRCDPISGHTALYWYRQSLGQGPEFLIYFQGTGAADDSGLPNDRFFAVRPEGSVSTLKIQRTERGDSAVYLCASSSQLGTGDEQYFGPGTRLTVT.

The V gene is TRBV5-4, the J gene TRBJ1-1; 7 bases agree with TRBD1. This CDR3 region has 16 residues. CDR1 is SGHNT and CDR2 is YYREEE in the germline V gene (reference sequence). The V segment lost 2 bases and the J segment 3 bases; nucleotides outside the gene matches: 10. The CDR3: CASSLPGTVSHTEAFF. The CDR3 nucleotides read TGTGCCAGCAGCTTACCCGGGACAGTTTCCCACACTGAAGCTTTCTTT.

The rearrangement joins TRBV2 to TRBJ2-1; 13 bases line up with TRBD2. This CDR3 comprises 13 residues. Germline lookup yields CDR1 SNHLY and CDR2 FYNNEI. J lost 9 bases, V lost 8 bases, and 4 bases had no gene match. CDR3 sequence reads: CASAGTSGAEQFF. DNA of the CDR3: TGTGCCAGCGCCGGGACTAGCGGGGCTGAGCAGTTCTTC.

The chain recombines TRBV30 with TRBJ2-1; TRBD2 agrees at 8 bases. J lost 0 bases, V lost 3 bases, and 7 bases had no gene match. From germline, CDR1 is GTSNPN and CDR2 SVGIG (reference sequence). The CDR3 consists of 16 residues. The CDR3 spells CAWSNLAGSSYNEQFF. The CDR3, as DNA: TGTGCCTGGAGCAATCTAGCGGGTAGCTCCTACAATGAGCAGTTCTTC.

The CDR3 region is CASSQSGGVRGTEAFF. The CDR3, as DNA: TGCGCCAGCAGCCAAAGCGGGGGTGTGCGGGGAACTGAAGCTTTCTTT. The chain combines TRBV4-3 with TRBJ1-1; weak D call: TRBD1 (5 bases). In germline, CDR1 is LGHNA, CDR2 YSLEER. The V end lost 2 bases, the J end lost 5 bases, and 18 bases lay between the germline ends. This CDR3 has 16 residues.

The chain carries TRBV2 and TRBJ1-2; D may be TRBD1 (6 bases). The CDR3 has 14 residues. The V end lost 5 bases, the J end lost 7 bases, and 17 bases lay between the germline ends. The germline V gene has CDR1 SNHLY and CDR2 FYNNEI. CDR3 protein: CASSRAGAAGGYTF. CDR3 nucleotide sequence: TGTGCCAGCAGTAGGGCAGGGGCCGCGGGTGGCTACACCTTC.